This TCR beta chain was observed in a study of T cells after yellow fever vaccination. Background on the study: With SMART-Seq v4 Ultra Low Input, the fractions containing low cell numbers were prepared.

Points on this clonotype: What it recognizes is unknown.

TCRdb re-analysed the 5' RACE reads in MiXCR, keeping a single row per CDR3 protein. The data hold about 120,000 distinct CDR3 sequences, with 8.9% observed a single time. Findings and limits, study-wide: Highly abundant clonotypes carried over from the bulk population could end up in FACS-sorted repertoires as contaminants. Among all clonotypes, a small share was observed in both CD4 and CD8 compartments. A weaker secondary response peaked on day 5, the primary on day 15.

Trimming removed 3 bases from V and 3 bases from J, with 16 bases in between. Germline CDR1 is SGDLS and CDR2 is YYNGEE. The CDR3 spans 15 residues. The rearrangement links TRBV9 to TRBJ2-7, with a tentative D call TRBD1 (5 bases). Sequences were derived from CD8+ T cells sorted from PBMCs, sampled on the day of the yellow fever booster vaccination. The sequence was collected from a young man who received the YFV17D yellow fever vaccine. The CDR3 region is CASSGEGVSLYEQYF. The DNA for the CDR3 is TGTGCCAGCAGCGGAGAAGGGGTGAGCCTCTACGAGCAGTACTTC.